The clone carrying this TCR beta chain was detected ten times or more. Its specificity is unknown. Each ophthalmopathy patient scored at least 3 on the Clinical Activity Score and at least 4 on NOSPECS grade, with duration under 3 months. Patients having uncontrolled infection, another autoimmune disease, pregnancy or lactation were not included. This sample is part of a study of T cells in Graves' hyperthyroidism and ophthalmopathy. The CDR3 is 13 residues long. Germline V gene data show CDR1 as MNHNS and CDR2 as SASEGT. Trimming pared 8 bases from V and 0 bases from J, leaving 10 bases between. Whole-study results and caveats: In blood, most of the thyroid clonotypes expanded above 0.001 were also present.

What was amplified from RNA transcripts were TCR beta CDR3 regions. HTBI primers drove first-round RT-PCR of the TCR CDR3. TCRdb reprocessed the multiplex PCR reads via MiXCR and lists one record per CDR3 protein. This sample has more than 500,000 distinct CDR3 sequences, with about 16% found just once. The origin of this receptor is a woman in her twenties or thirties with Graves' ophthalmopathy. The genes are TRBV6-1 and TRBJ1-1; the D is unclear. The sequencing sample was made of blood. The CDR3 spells CASGILMNTEAFF. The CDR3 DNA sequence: TGTGCCAGCGGTATACTCATGAACACTGAAGCTTTCTTT.